The 19 T cell receptor beta chains presented below share a single source sample, sequenced in a study of blood T cell repertoires in COVID-19. Sequencing was performed with immunoSEQ multiplex PCR; in TCRdb, only in-frame clones are kept and a portion is missing. Here the sample spans 300,000 to 350,000 clones, about nine tenths being singletons. Sequenced input: PBMCs or T cells enriched from blood (not recorded which). These TCRs come from a woman in her twenties or thirties who had recovered from COVID-19.

The genes are TRBV3-1 (or the pseudogene TRBV3-2) and TRBJ2-1; 9 bases agree with TRBD2. The germline V gene encodes CDR1 LGHDT and CDR2 YNNKEL (reference sequence). J lost 1 base, V lost 7 bases, and 14 bases had no gene match. The CDR3 length is 18 residues. Here the CDR3 reads CASTRGLASGQSYNEQFF. As DNA, the CDR3 is TGTGCCAGCACCCGAGGACTAGCGTCGGGCCAATCCTACAATGAGCAGTTCTTC.

V and J are TRBV3-1 (or the pseudogene TRBV3-2) and TRBJ2-7, with 8 bases aligning to TRBD2. The J segment lost 3 bases and the V segment lost 2 bases, leaving 6 bases of the junction unmatched. Germline CDR1 is LGHDT and CDR2 is YNNKEL (reference sequence). This CDR3 has 15 residues. CDR3 amino acids: CASSQTPGLVYEQYF. For the CDR3, the DNA is TGTGCCAGCAGCCAAACTCCGGGACTAGTCTACGAGCAGTACTTC.

The genes are TRBV5-6 and TRBJ2-3; possible D gene TRBD2, 5 bases. V lost 0 bases and J 0 bases, leaving 11 bases between the germline ends. Germline CDR1 reads SGHDT; CDR2 reads YYEEEE. The CDR3 is made up of 16 amino acids. The CDR3 spells CASSLEERASTDTQYF. The DNA for the CDR3 is TGTGCCAGCAGCTTGGAGGAGAGGGCAAGCACAGATACGCAGTATTTT. The whole variable domain, remainder taken from reference TRBV5-6 and TRBJ2-3, is DAGVTQSPTHLIKTRGQQVTLRCSPKSGHDTVSWYQQALGQGPQFIFQYYEEEERQRGNFPDRFSGHQFPNYSSELNVNALLLGDSALYLCASSLEERASTDTQYFGPGTRLTVL.

This chain links TRBV7-9 with TRBJ1-1; no clear D gene. The CDR3 spans 14 residues. CDR1 is SEHNR, CDR2 FQNEAQ, per germline (reference sequence). Trimming took off 8 bases at V and 4 bases at J, with 17 bases between the two ends. CDR3 in DNA: TGTGCCAGCCTCTTTGAGGGCGGTGGCACTGAAGCTTTCTTT. Its translation: CASLFEGGGTEAFF.

The J gene is TRBJ2-1, the V gene TRBV11-3; 8 bases agree with TRBD2. The CDR3 sequence is 16 residues long. Unmatched junction bases numbered 4, after V lost 0 bases and J lost 3 bases. Germline V gene data show CDR1 as SGHNT and CDR2 as YENEEA. Here the CDR3 DNA reads TGTGCCAGCAGCTTAGAGGCGGGAGGTGGCTACAATGAGCAGTTCTTC. Translation gives CASSLEAGGGYNEQFF.

The rearrangement joins TRBV28 to TRBJ2-1; TRBD2 matches at 7 bases. With V trimmed by 6 bases and J by 4 bases, 18 bases remained unmatched. Germline CDR1 and CDR2: MDHEN and SYDVKM. This CDR3 contains 18 residues. The CDR3 loop reads CASSPGGGSSSRYNEQFF. The CDR3 DNA is TGTGCCAGCAGCCCCGGTGGCGGGAGTTCGTCTAGGTACAATGAGCAGTTCTTC.

The genes are TRBV3-1 (or the pseudogene TRBV3-2) and TRBJ2-1; 14 nucleotides line up with TRBD2. The CDR3 totals 16 residues. The germline V gene encodes CDR1 LGHDT and CDR2 YNNKEL (reference sequence). J lost 6 bases, V lost 4 bases, and 5 bases had no gene match. CDR3 amino acids: CASSRNGLAGGNEQFF. CDR3 DNA: TGTGCCAGCAGCCGTAACGGACTAGCGGGAGGCAATGAGCAGTTCTTC.

The chain is built from TRBV27 and TRBJ2-1; possibly TRBD2 for D (6 bases). Trimming removed 4 bases at V and 8 bases at J, with 15 bases between. CDR1 is MNHEY and CDR2 is SMNVEV in the germline V gene (reference sequence). There are 14 residues in the CDR3. The CDR3 region is CASSSGEGRDEQFF. In DNA form, the CDR3 reads TGTGCCAGCAGTTCGGGGGAAGGGCGGGATGAGCAGTTCTTC.

There are a few counts of this clone. This chain joins TRBV19 and TRBJ2-4; TRBD2 matches 11 bases. Germline V gene lookup returns CDR1 LNHDA and CDR2 SQIVND (reference sequence). J was trimmed by 9 bases and V by 5 bases; bases with no gene match: 9. This CDR3 region has 15 residues. CDR3 sequence reads: CASSGLAGGPVIQYF. The CDR3 region has the DNA TGTGCCAGTAGTGGGTTAGCGGGAGGGCCGGTCATTCAGTACTTC.

In the case of this clone: Within the sample, other DNA sequences also encode this same CDR3. This sequence joins TRBV5-1 and TRBJ1-1, with D tentatively TRBD1 (5 bases). This CDR3 comprises 13 residues. Germline assignment: CDR1 SGHRS and CDR2 YFSETQ. The ends were cut back, 3 bases at V and 1 base at J, with 7 bases in the middle. The CDR3 here is CASSSGQNTEAFF. The CDR3 bases are TGCGCCAGCAGCTCAGGACAGAACACTGAAGCTTTCTTT. Full variable domain (remainder filled in from reference TRBV5-1 and TRBJ1-1): KAGVTQTPRYLIKTRGQQVTLSCSPISGHRSVSWYQQTPGQGLQFLFEYFSETQRNKGNFPGRFSGRQFSNSRSEMNVSTLELGDSALYLCASSSGQNTEAFFGQGTRLTVV.

The chain has TRBV3-1 (or the pseudogene TRBV3-2) and TRBJ1-2, with 7 nucleotides matching TRBD1. The CDR3 sequence is 14 residues long. Losses at the gene ends were 4 bases for V and 8 bases for J; bases not matched to a gene: 10. The germline gives CDR1 LGHDT, CDR2 YNNKEL (reference sequence). The CDR3 here is CASSRKTGSGGYTF. CDR3 DNA: TGTGCCAGCAGCCGTAAGACAGGGAGTGGAGGCTACACCTTC.

The chain uses TRBV5-4 and TRBJ2-1; TRBD1 matches 7 bases. Trimming at V came to 3 bases and at J to 0 bases, leaving 6 bases not matched to a gene. This CDR3 has 16 amino acids. Looked up from germline, CDR1 is SGHNT and CDR2 is YYREEE (reference sequence). CDR3 protein: CASSSLDRNSYNEQFF. CDR3 nucleotides: TGTGCCAGCAGCTCTTTGGACAGGAACTCCTACAATGAGCAGTTCTTC.

The chain links TRBV11-3 to TRBJ1-3; D uncertain. The CDR3 runs to 15 residues. Looked up from germline, CDR1 is SGHNT and CDR2 is YENEEA. V was pared by 4 bases and J by 3 bases, with 13 bases between. The CDR3, as DNA: TGTGCCAGCAGCTCCAGAATGGCGGGTGGAAACACCATATATTTT. The encoded protein is CASSSRMAGGNTIYF.

V is TRBV12-3 or TRBV12-4 and J is TRBJ1-1; the match to TRBD1 covers 9 bases. V lost 5 bases to trimming and J lost 7 bases; unmatched junction nucleotides: 5. This CDR3 spans 13 amino acids. CDR3: CASSGQGIDEAFF. For the CDR3, the DNA is TGTGCCAGCAGTGGACAGGGGATCGATGAAGCTTTCTTT.

The chain carries TRBV24-1 and TRBJ2-2; 10 bases map to TRBD1. From germline, CDR1 is KGHDR and CDR2 SFDVKD. V dropped 5 bases and J dropped 6; count of bases not matched to a gene: 17. This CDR3 region has 19 residues. The CDR3 nucleotides read TGTGCCACCAGTGCCGTACTTGGGACAGGGGTCGGTGACGCCGGGGAGCTGTTTTTT. Translating it yields CATSAVLGTGVGDAGELFF.

This clone was picked up one time. The V call is TRBV9, the J call TRBJ2-7; 7 bases are a match to TRBD2. Unmatched junction bases numbered 5, after V lost 0 bases and J lost 2 bases. Per the germline V gene, CDR1 is SGDLS and CDR2 is YYNGEE. The CDR3 has 15 residues. CDR3: CASSVAWGGTYEQYF. For the CDR3, the DNA is TGTGCCAGCAGCGTAGCTTGGGGAGGGACCTACGAGCAGTACTTC.

The V call is TRBV7-2, the J call TRBJ2-5; 10 nucleotides align to TRBD1. Losses at the gene ends were 5 bases for V and 5 bases for J; bases not matched to a gene: 11. This CDR3 contains 16 residues. The V gene's germline CDR1 is SGHTA and CDR2 FQGNSA. In nucleotides, the CDR3 is TGTGCCAGCAGCCCCCGGACAGGGGGATCGCGTGAGACCCAGTACTTC. This sequence encodes CASSPRTGGSRETQYF.

This clone was seen only once. CDR3 nucleotide sequence: TGTGCCAGCAGTCGACAGGGCCTGAGTAACTATGAGCAGTTCTTC. Translation gives CASSRQGLSNYEQFF. This chain links TRBV27 with TRBJ2-1; 7 bases are shared with TRBD1. CDR1 and CDR2 from the germline V gene are MNHEY and SMNVEV (reference sequence). The J segment lost 8 bases and the V segment lost 5 bases, leaving 12 bases of the junction unmatched. CDR3 length: 15 amino acids.

The chain uses TRBV11-2 and TRBJ1-2; D possibly corresponds to TRBD1 (5 bases). CDR1 and CDR2 (germline): SGHAT, FQNNGV. CDR3 length equals 13 residues. The V end was cut by 5 bases, the J end by 3 bases, with 10 bases between. The CDR3: CASSQGMDYGYTF. The DNA of the CDR3 is TGTGCCAGCAGCCAGGGAATGGACTATGGCTACACCTTC.